This paragraph covers one T cell receptor (beta chain) sequence. The data belong to a study of blood T cell repertoires in COVID-19. The germline V gene has CDR1 MNHEY and CDR2 SMNVEV (reference sequence). The CDR3 consists of 15 residues. V dropped 2 bases and J dropped 5 bases, with 16 bases sitting between them. Original data processing: Amplified reference gene primers provided the basis for estimating nucleated cell counts. Profiled with immunoSEQ multiplex PCR; TCRdb holds only in-frame clones, not every one. V, J and clone size are those of that table, while D and trimming were read from the DNA. The sample carries around 300,000 clones, around 90% recorded once.

The sequencing input was peripheral blood. The rearrangement uses TRBV27 and TRBJ2-7; D call uncertain. This receptor was identified in a woman between 40 and 55 years old who had recovered from COVID-19. This CDR3 reads CASSLPYRSFDEQYF. In DNA, the CDR3 is TGTGCCAGCAGTTTACCTTACCGGAGTTTCGACGAGCAGTACTTC.